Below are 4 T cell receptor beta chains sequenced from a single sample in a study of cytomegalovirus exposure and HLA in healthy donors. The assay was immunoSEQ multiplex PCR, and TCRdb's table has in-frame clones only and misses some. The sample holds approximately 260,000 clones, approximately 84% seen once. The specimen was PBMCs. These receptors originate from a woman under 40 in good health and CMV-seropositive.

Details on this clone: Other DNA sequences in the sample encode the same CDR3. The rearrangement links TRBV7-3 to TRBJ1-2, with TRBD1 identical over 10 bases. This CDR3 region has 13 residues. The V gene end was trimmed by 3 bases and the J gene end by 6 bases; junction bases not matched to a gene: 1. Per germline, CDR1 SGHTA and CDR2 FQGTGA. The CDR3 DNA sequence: TGTGCCAGCAGCTTCGGACAGGGGGATGGCTACACCTTC. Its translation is CASSFGQGDGYTF.

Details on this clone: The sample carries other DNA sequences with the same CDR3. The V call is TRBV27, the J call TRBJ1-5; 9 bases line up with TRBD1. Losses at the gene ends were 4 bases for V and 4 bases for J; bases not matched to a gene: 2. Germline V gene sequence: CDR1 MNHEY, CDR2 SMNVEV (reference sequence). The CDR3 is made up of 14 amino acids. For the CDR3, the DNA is TGTGCCAGCAGTTCAGGGACAGGGAATCAGCCCCAGCATTTT. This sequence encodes CASSSGTGNQPQHF.

In nucleotides, the CDR3 is TGCAGCGTTGGGGGGGTCATGAACACTGAAGCTTTCTTT. Protein: CSVGGVMNTEAFF. The chain couples TRBV29-1 to TRBJ1-1, with a weak D call TRBD1 (5 bases). In germline, CDR1 is SQVTM, CDR2 ANQGSEA. Trimming shortened V by 4 bases and J by 0 bases, and 9 bases separated the two germline ends. CDR3 length: 13 residues.

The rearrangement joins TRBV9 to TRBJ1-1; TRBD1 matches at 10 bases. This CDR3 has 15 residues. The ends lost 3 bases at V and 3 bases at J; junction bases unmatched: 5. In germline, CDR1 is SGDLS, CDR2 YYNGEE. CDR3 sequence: CASSETGGPYTEAFF. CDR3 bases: TGTGCCAGCAGCGAGACAGGGGGCCCGTACACTGAAGCTTTCTTT.